This T cell receptor beta chain derives from a study of T-cell memory formation after mild COVID-19. From germline, CDR1 is MNHEY and CDR2 SMNVEV (reference sequence). This CDR3 contains 13 residues. Trimming removed 5 bases from V and 5 bases from J; junction bases left unmatched: 3. This clonotype was seen only a few times. As yet, its antigen is unknown. TCRdb reprocessed the 5' RACE reads with MiXCR, giving one entry per CDR3 protein. Altogether 550,000 to 600,000 distinct CDR3 sequences are present, approximately 15% being singletons, with the ten largest covering approximately 8.1%. Points from the study as a whole: Cross-reactive memory apparently joined, as some responding clones appeared in pre-infection memory. Shrinking CD4+ clones were chiefly CM and EM; CD8+ ones were chiefly EMRA. CD4/CD8 balance characterized clones contracting day 15 to 85, and CD4+ skew characterized later expanders.

This TCR came from an adult woman who had mild COVID-19 (a few samples of this study predate the infection). Cell type and time point are not known. The sequenced material came from PBMCs or a T cell subset sorted from them (not recorded which). The chain uses TRBV27 and TRBJ2-3, with 8 bases aligning to TRBD1. The CDR3 region is CASSPGGLDTQYF. CDR3 sequence (DNA): TGTGCCAGCAGTCCAGGGGGCTTAGATACGCAGTATTTT.